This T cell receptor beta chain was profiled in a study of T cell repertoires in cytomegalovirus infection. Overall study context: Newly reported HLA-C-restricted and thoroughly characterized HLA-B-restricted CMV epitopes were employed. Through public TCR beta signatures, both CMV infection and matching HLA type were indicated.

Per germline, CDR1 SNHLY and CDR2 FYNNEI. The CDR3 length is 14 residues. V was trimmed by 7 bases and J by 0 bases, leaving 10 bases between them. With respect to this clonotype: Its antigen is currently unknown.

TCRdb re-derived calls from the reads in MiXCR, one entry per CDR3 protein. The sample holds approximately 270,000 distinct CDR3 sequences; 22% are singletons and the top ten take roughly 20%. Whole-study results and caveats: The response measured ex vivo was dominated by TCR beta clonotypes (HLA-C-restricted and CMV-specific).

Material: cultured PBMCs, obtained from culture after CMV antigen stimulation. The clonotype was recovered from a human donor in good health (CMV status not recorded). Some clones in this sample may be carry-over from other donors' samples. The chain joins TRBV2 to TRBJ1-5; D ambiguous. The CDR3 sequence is CASKAGVSNQPQHF. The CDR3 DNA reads TGTGCCAGCAAGGCCGGGGTTAGCAATCAGCCCCAGCATTTT.